Listed below are T cell receptor beta chains from one sample, sequenced in a study of control samples from healthy donors and cancer patients. Data came from immunoSEQ multiplex PCR; TCRdb stores just in-frame clones and leaves some out. Here the sample spans roughly 120,000 clones, roughly nine tenths being singletons. The sequencing sample was made of PBMCs. The source of these receptors is a woman in her forties or fifties with colorectal cancer. Each CDR3 is given with its conserved first and last residue. The order of the fields is D gene, clone size, V gene, CDR3 length, J gene, CDR3 DNA, CDR3 protein. The D gene is left open where the match is weak. Some rows have no size entry. The others give once, few or many, or a class for an expanded clone.

>.|.|TRBV28|12|TRBJ1-2
TGTGCCAGCAGTTTGGACAGCTATGGCTACACCTTC
CASSLDSYGYTF
>.|.|TRBV27|14|TRBJ2-7
TGTGCCAGCAGTCCCACGGGGGTGTTTCACGAGCAGTACTTC
CASSPTGVFHEQYF
>.|few|TRBV7-7|15|TRBJ2-3
TGTGCCAGCAGCTTAGGTCTCCGAGATGCAGATACGCAGTATTTT
CASSLGLRDADTQYF
>TRBD1|.|TRBV27|13|TRBJ2-7
TGTGCCAGCACCCCGACAGGGGTGGACGAGCAGTACTTC
CASTPTGVDEQYF
>TRBD1|.|TRBV6-5|15|TRBJ2-3
TGTGCCAGCAGTCTCGGACAGGGGTTAACAGATACGCAGTATTTT
CASSLGQGLTDTQYF
>.|.|TRBV5-1|15|TRBJ2-1
TGCGCCAGCAGCTGGGTAACATCGGATATTGATGAGCAGTTCTTC
CASSWVTSDIDEQFF
>.|once|TRBV12-5|15|TRBJ1-1
TGTGCTAGTGGTTTCGCCGACAAAGGGGATACCGAAGCTTTCTTT
CASGFADKGDTEAFF
>.|.|TRBV20-1|11|TRBJ2-1
TGCAGTGCTAGAATTACGGGACTTCAGTTCTTC
CSARITGLQFF
>.|.|TRBV7-2|14|TRBJ1-1
TGTGCCAGCACCTTCCGGGTCCCGAACACTGAAGCTTTCTTT
CASTFRVPNTEAFF
>.|.|TRBV4-1|17|TRBJ2-3
TGCGCCAGCAGCCAAGATATAATGGGGGAGTTAGCAGATACGCAGTATTTT
CASSQDIMGELADTQYF
>.|.|TRBV10-3|16|TRBJ2-3
TGTGCCATCAGTGCACGTCCAGGGGAGAGGGCAGATACGCAGTATTTT
CAISARPGERADTQYF
>.|.|TRBV10-2|14|TRBJ1-5
TGCGCCAGCAGTGAAATAAGGGCGAATCAGCCCCAGCATTTT
CASSEIRANQPQHF
>TRBD1|.|TRBV7-8|15|TRBJ1-4
TGTGCCAGCAGCGAAAACAGGGGTCCAAATGAAAAACTGTTTTTT
CASSENRGPNEKLFF
>.|.|TRBV5-1|14|TRBJ2-7
TGCGCCAGCAGCTTGGAGGATGACGGCTACGAGCAGTACTTC
CASSLEDDGYEQYF
>.|.|TRBV12-5|14|TRBJ2-6
TGTGCTAGTGGTTTTTATCCTGGGGCCAACGTCCTGACTTTC
CASGFYPGANVLTF
>TRBD1|.|TRBV2|19|TRBJ1-2
TGTGCCAGCAGGCCCACCCAGGGACAGGGAGTAGGATGGAACTATGGCTACACCTTC
CASRPTQGQGVGWNYGYTF
>.|.|TRBV6-6|12|TRBJ2-3
TGTGCCAGCAGCCCCGGGGCGGATACGCAGTATTTT
CASSPGADTQYF
>TRBD1|.|TRBV6-2/TRBV6-3|14|TRBJ1-2
TGTGCCAGCACCCCGGACAGGGAAGGGAATGGCTACACCTTC
CASTPDREGNGYTF
>TRBD2|.|TRBV19|16|TRBJ2-1
TGTGCCAGTAGCAAAACGACTAGCGGGAAAAACAATGAGCAGTTCTTC
CASSKTTSGKNNEQFF
>.|.|TRBV7-9|12|TRBJ1-2
TGTGCCAGCAGCACTCTAGGCTATGGCTACACCTTC
CASSTLGYGYTF
>.|.|TRBV6-5|13|TRBJ1-5
TGTGCCAGCAGAATCACTAACAATCAGCCCCAGCATTTT
CASRITNNQPQHF
>.|.|TRBV28|14|TRBJ2-2
TGTGCCAGCAGTTCCCAACCTACGACCGGGGAGCTGTTTTTT
CASSSQPTTGELFF
>TRBD2|.|TRBV29-1|17|TRBJ2-1
TGCAGCGTTCTCGGGACTAGCGGGCTAAATCCCTACAATGAGCAGTTCTTC
CSVLGTSGLNPYNEQFF
>TRBD1|.|TRBV29-1|12|TRBJ2-1
TGCAGCGCCATGACAGGGATCTATGAGCAGTTCTTC
CSAMTGIYEQFF